The clone carrying this T cell receptor (beta chain) was counted a few times. The target antigen is unknown. These data are taken from a study of cytomegalovirus exposure and HLA in healthy donors. Study-wide results and limits: Per a prior analysis, the majority of TCR beta V segments were productive roughly 87% or roughly 30% of the time. Immune exposure data for these donors was limited to CMV serostatus.

Each donor's status was that of a healthy bone marrow donor. The PCR ran on 60 Vbeta and 13 Jbeta primers. The table came from immunoSEQ multiplex PCR; TCRdb's copy has only in-frame clones and leaves some out. This sample has fewer than 250,000 clones; roughly 80% occur once, and the top ten carry about 3.1%. The ends were cut back, 4 bases at V and 2 bases at J, with 8 bases in the middle. CDR1 is MDHEN and CDR2 is SYDVKM in the germline V gene. The CDR3 extends over 13 amino acids. This rearrangement joins TRBV28 to TRBJ1-2; D remains unclear. The receptor was derived from a man aged 25 to 45 in good health and CMV-seronegative. The sequenced sample consisted of PBMCs. The CDR3 here is CASSSGMNYGYTF. The CDR3 bases are TGTGCCAGCAGTTCCGGGATGAACTATGGCTACACCTTC.